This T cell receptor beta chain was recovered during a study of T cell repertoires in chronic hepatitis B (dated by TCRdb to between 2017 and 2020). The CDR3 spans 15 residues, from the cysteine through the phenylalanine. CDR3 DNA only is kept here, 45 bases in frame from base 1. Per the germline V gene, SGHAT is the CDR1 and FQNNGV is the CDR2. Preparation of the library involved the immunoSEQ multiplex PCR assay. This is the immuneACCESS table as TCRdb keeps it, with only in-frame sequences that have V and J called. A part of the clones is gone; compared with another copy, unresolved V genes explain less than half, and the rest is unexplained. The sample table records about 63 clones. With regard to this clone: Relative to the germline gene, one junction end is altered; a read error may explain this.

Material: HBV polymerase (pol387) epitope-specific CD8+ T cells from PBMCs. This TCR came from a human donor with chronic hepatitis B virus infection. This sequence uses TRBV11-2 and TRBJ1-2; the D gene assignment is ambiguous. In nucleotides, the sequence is TGTGCCAGCAGCAGAACTCCAACAAGCAGAAAGACCTATGGCTTC. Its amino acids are CASSRTPTSRKTYGF.